This paragraph reports one TCR beta chain. Generated by immunoSEQ multiplex PCR, the TCRdb table keeps only in-frame clones and is missing some. Among 2.3 million or so clones listed, approximately 93% were seen once. The sample belongs to a study of shared clonotypes between healthy human individuals. Specimen: naive CD4+ T cells from PBMCs. The subset: CD45RA+ positively selected. The TCR was taken from a young man in good health. Some clones in this sample may be carry-over from other donors' samples.

The CDR3 loop reads CASSRTGGGQDSPLHF. CDR3 in DNA: TGTGCCAGCAGCCGAACCGGAGGGGGCCAGGATTCACCCCTCCACTTT. The J gene is TRBJ1-6, the V gene TRBV4-2; 7 bases fit TRBD1. The V gene's germline CDR1 is LGHNA and CDR2 YNFKEQ. The ends lost 4 bases at V and 8 bases at J; junction bases unmatched: 11. The CDR3 runs to 16 residues.